This T cell receptor beta chain derives from a study of blood T cell repertoires in COVID-19. Germline V gene lookup returns CDR1 SGHNT and CDR2 YENEEA. The CDR3 runs to 14 residues. The germline V and J ends were trimmed by 4 bases and 4 bases, with 14 bases remaining between them. Using immunoSEQ multiplex PCR, the repertoire was profiled, and TCRdb retains in-frame clones only, with some absent. The sample carries some 220,000 clones, 75% to 85% recorded once. This chain links TRBV11-3 with TRBJ2-7, with a possible D match to TRBD2 (6 bases). The sample consisted of peripheral blood. This clonotype was obtained from a woman aged 70-85 years with COVID-19, enrolled during active disease. CDR3 in amino acids: CASSSLAEPYEQYF. The CDR3 nucleotides are TGTGCCAGCAGCTCCTTAGCGGAACCGTACGAGCAGTACTTC. The full variable domain, completed using reference TRBV11-3 and TRBJ2-7, is EAGVVQSPRYKIIEKKQPVAFWCNPISGHNTLYWYLQNLGQGPELLIRYENEEAVDDSQLPKDRFSAERLKGVDSTLKIQPAELGDSAVYLCASSSLAEPYEQYFGPGTRLTVT.